Listed below are T cell receptor beta chains from one sample, sequenced in a study of T cell responses to AZD1222 COVID-19 vaccine. Data came from immunoSEQ multiplex PCR; TCRdb stores just in-frame clones and leaves some out. The profile shows 130,000 to 150,000 clones, around 93% of them singletons. This specimen was peripheral blood, taken on day 0 of AZD1222 vaccination. These receptors all come from an adult in good health. CDR3s include the opening cysteine and the closing phenylalanine or tryptophan. A D gene is named only where the DNA matches it firmly. Expanded clones get a size class; other rows say once, few or many, or leave the size out.

D gene,V gene,J gene,clone size,CDR3 DNA,CDR3 protein
TRBD1,TRBV30,TRBJ2-7,few,TGTGCCTGGACTAGGACAGGGGGCTACGAGCAGTACTTC,CAWTRTGGYEQYF
.,TRBV2,TRBJ1-4,.,TGTGCCAGCAGCCGTCACGGGGGCATTACTAATGAAAAACTGTTTTTT,CASSRHGGITNEKLFF
.,TRBV5-1,TRBJ2-2,.,TGCGCCAGCAGCTTGGGACAGTTAAACACCGGGGAGCTGTTTTTT,CASSLGQLNTGELFF
TRBD1,TRBV7-9,TRBJ2-7,few,TGTGCCAGCAGTCCGGGCCCGGGACAGACCTCCTACGAGCAGTACTTC,CASSPGPGQTSYEQYF
TRBD1,TRBV19,TRBJ1-2,.,TGTGCCAGCAGCCCCGGGACAGGGGTCTACTATGGCTACACCTTC,CASSPGTGVYYGYTF
.,TRBV9,TRBJ2-3,few,TGTGCCAGCAGCGTATCCCCTCAGAGTGCAGATACGCAGTATTTT,CASSVSPQSADTQYF
TRBD1,TRBV6-5,TRBJ2-7,few,TGTGCCAGCAGTAACTACAGGGGTTCCTACGAGCAGTACTTC,CASSNYRGSYEQYF
.,TRBV5-4,TRBJ1-1,.,TGTGCCAGCAGCCTAATACGAGGGGAGAACACTGAAGCTTTCTTT,CASSLIRGENTEAFF
.,TRBV14,TRBJ1-1,.,TGTGCCAGCAGCCTCGGTCGGAACACTGAAGCTTTCTTT,CASSLGRNTEAFF
TRBD1,TRBV25-1,TRBJ2-1,.,TGTGCCAGCAGTGAATGGGGCAGGGGGAGTAACAATGAGCAGTTCTTC,CASSEWGRGSNNEQFF
TRBD1,TRBV7-9,TRBJ1-2,.,TGTGCCAGCAGCTTAGTTCGGGGGACAGGGCCTAACTATGGCTACACCTTC,CASSLVRGTGPNYGYTF
.,TRBV28,TRBJ1-2,.,TGTGCCAGCAGTTTATGGCCGGAGTATGGCTACACCTTC,CASSLWPEYGYTF